This T cell receptor (beta chain) comes out of a study of blood T cell repertoires in COVID-19. Overall study: The cDNA or gDNA used as material had been derived from T cells, B-cell-depleted T cells, or PBMCs.

The CDR3 consists of 16 residues. The V gene end was trimmed by 4 bases and the J gene end by 7 bases; junction bases not matched to a gene: 13. Germline assignment: CDR1 SGHRS and CDR2 YFSETQ. Libraries were prepared by immunoSEQ multiplex PCR; TCRdb keeps only in-frame clonotypes and omits some of them. The sample has nearly 250,000 clones, approximately 89% seen once. This TCR derives from a woman aged 55-70 years who had recovered from COVID-19. The chain carries TRBV5-1 and TRBJ2-1, with 8 bases aligning to TRBD1. Sequencing was carried out using peripheral blood. CDR3 sequence: CASSRAGQGAGNEQFF. The CDR3 DNA follows: TGCGCCAGCAGCCGCGCCGGACAGGGCGCAGGGAATGAGCAGTTCTTC.